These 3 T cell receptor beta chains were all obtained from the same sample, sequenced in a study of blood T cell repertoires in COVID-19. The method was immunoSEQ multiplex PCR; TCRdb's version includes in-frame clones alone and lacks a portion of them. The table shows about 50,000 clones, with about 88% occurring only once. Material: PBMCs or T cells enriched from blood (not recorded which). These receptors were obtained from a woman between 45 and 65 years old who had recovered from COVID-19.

DNA for the CDR3: TGTGCCAGCAGCTTAGAAGCCAGGGGGTCAGATTCACCCCTCCACTTT. This codes for CASSLEARGSDSPLHF. The V and J genes are TRBV7-2 and TRBJ1-6, with TRBD1 matching 7 bases. Per the germline V gene, CDR1 is SGHTA and CDR2 is FQGNSA. V shed 1 base, J shed 8 bases, and the junction held 8 bases outside the gene matches. The CDR3 spans 16 residues.

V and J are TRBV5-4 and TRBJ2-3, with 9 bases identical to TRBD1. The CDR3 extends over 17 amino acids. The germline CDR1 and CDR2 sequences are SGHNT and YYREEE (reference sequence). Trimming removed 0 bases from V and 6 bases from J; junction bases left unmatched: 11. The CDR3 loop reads CASSLGGQGPSGDTQYF. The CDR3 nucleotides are TGTGCCAGCAGCTTGGGGGGACAGGGCCCGAGCGGGGATACGCAGTATTTT.

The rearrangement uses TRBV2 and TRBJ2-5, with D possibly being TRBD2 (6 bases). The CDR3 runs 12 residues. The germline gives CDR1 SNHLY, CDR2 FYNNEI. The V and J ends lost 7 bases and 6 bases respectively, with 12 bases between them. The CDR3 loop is CASTSAGQTQYF. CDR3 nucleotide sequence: TGTGCCAGCACGAGTGCGGGGCAGACCCAGTACTTC.